Sequencing of this T cell receptor (beta chain) was carried out in a study of cytomegalovirus exposure and HLA in healthy donors. This clone was recorded a few times. Looked up from germline, CDR1 is MDHEN and CDR2 is SYDVKM. V gave up 6 bases and J gave up 11 bases, with 19 bases separating them. This CDR3 contains 14 residues. PCR employed 60 Vbeta and 13 Jbeta primers. Produced via immunoSEQ multiplex PCR; TCRdb's table is partial and in-frame only. This table has about 140,000 clones, 82% appearing once. V usage is TRBV28 and J usage is TRBJ1-4; D perhaps matches TRBD1 (5 bases). The receptor comes from a woman aged 60-75 years in good health and CMV-seropositive. Material for sequencing was PBMCs. This chain's CDR3 is CASSPTAGTGKLFF. The CDR3 region has the DNA TGTGCCAGCAGCCCAACCGCAGGGACTGGGAAACTGTTTTTT.